The 17 T cell receptor beta chains given below trace back to one sample, sequenced in a study of neurological immune-mediated disorders. A single record per CDR3 protein comes from TCRdb applying MiXCR to the 5' RACE reads. The table shows 45,000 or so distinct CDR3 sequences, with roughly 6% occurring only once. Sequencing was done on a sample of CD4+ T cells from blood. The receptors originated from a woman between 35 and 50 years old in good health.

Many counts were recorded for this clonotype. The chain joins TRBV20-1 to TRBJ1-5; no definite D call. V shed 0 bases and J shed 9 bases, with 15 bases lying between them. Germline CDR1 and CDR2: DFQATT and SNEGSKA (reference sequence). This CDR3 spans 14 amino acids. The CDR3 loop is CSARDSALEGPQHF. The CDR3 nucleotides read TGCAGTGCTAGAGATTCGGCTCTCGAGGGGCCCCAGCATTTT.

This clonotype has a count of ten or more. The V gene is TRBV5-1, the J gene TRBJ1-1; D uncertain. The CDR3 is 15 residues long. Trimming pared 0 bases from V and 1 base from J, leaving 10 bases between. Germline V CDR1 and CDR2: SGHRS, YFSETQ. CDR3 protein: CASSLAGGSNTEAFF. The CDR3 DNA is TGCGCCAGCAGCTTGGCCGGAGGGTCGAACACTGAAGCTTTCTTT.

This clonotype was counted many times. This chain connects TRBV7-2 to TRBJ1-2; the D gene is possibly TRBD1 (6 bases). The CDR3 is made up of 15 amino acids. Trimming stripped 2 bases from V and 4 bases from J, with 14 bases between. Germline loops: CDR1 SGHTA, CDR2 FQGNSA. The CDR3 loop reads CASSLSPDRSYGYTF. The DNA of the CDR3 is TGTGCCAGCAGCTTATCCCCTGACAGGAGCTATGGCTACACCTTC.

V is TRBV5-1 and J is TRBJ2-1; 8 bases are a match to TRBD2. From germline, CDR1 is SGHRS and CDR2 YFSETQ. CDR3 size: 12 residues. V was clipped by 6 bases and J by 8 bases; unmatched bases: 4. CDR3 sequence: CASKSGSDEQFF. The CDR3 coding sequence is TGCGCCAGCAAAAGCGGGAGCGATGAGCAGTTCTTC. Filled out from reference TRBV5-1 and TRBJ2-1, the complete variable domain reads KAGVTQTPRYLIKTRGQQVTLSCSPISGHRSVSWYQQTPGQGLQFLFEYFSETQRNKGNFPGRFSGRQFSNSRSEMNVSTLELGDSALYLCASKSGSDEQFFGPGTRLTVL.

This clonotype was found many times. The chain employs TRBV2 and TRBJ1-4; no clear D gene. Germline lookup yields CDR1 SNHLY and CDR2 FYNNEI. CDR3 size: 14 residues. Deletions cut 6 bases from V and 6 bases from J, with 14 bases between. DNA for the CDR3: TGTGCCAGCAGGGTGACGGGCTACGATGAAAAACTGTTTTTT. This gives the protein CASRVTGYDEKLFF. Combining the CDR3 with reference TRBV2 and TRBJ1-4 gives the whole variable domain EPEVTQTPSHQVTQMGQEVILRCVPISNHLYFYWYRQILGQKVEFLVSFYNNEISEKSEIFDDQFSVERPDGSNFTLKIRSTKLEDSAMYFCASRVTGYDEKLFFGSGTQLSVL.

This clonotype has a count of ten or more. The rearrangement links TRBV20-1 to TRBJ2-1; the D is unclear. Germline V gene sequence: CDR1 DFQATT, CDR2 SNEGSKA (reference sequence). This CDR3 is built from 16 residues. Trimming stripped 6 bases from V and 8 bases from J, with 26 bases between. The CDR3 DNA reads as TGCAGTGCCGATCTGAGTGGGCTAACGACTGGCGATGAGCAGTTCTTC. Its translation: CSADLSGLTTGDEQFF.

This clonotype was detected many times. This chain uses TRBV2 with TRBJ1-1; the D gene is possibly TRBD1 (6 bases). The CDR3 length is 13 residues. V was clipped by 6 bases and J by 5 bases, with 13 bases between them. CDR1 is SNHLY, CDR2 FYNNEI, per germline. As DNA, the CDR3 is TGTGCCAGCAGCCAAGGGGGGGGGACTGAAGCTTTCTTT. This gives the protein CASSQGGGTEAFF. Based on the CDR3 plus reference TRBV2 and TRBJ1-1, the full variable domain is EPEVTQTPSHQVTQMGQEVILRCVPISNHLYFYWYRQILGQKVEFLVSFYNNEISEKSEIFDDQFSVERPDGSNFTLKIRSTKLEDSAMYFCASSQGGGTEAFFGQGTRLTVV.

This clonotype came up many times. The rearrangement links TRBV5-5 to TRBJ2-2; 8 bases are a match to TRBD1. The CDR3 covers 15 residues. Per germline, CDR1 SGHKS and CDR2 YYEKEE (reference sequence). The V segment lost 1 base and the J segment 5 bases; nucleotides outside the gene matches: 4. In DNA, the CDR3 is TGTGCCAGCAGCTTGCTCAGGGGGCCGACCGGGGAGCTGTTTTTT. Amino acid sequence: CASSLLRGPTGELFF. The full variable domain, its missing parts supplied by reference TRBV5-5 and TRBJ2-2, is DAGVTQSPTHLIKTRGQQVTLRCSPISGHKSVSWYQQVLGQGPQFIFQYYEKEERGRGNFPDRFSARQFPNYSSELNVNALLLGDSALYLCASSLLRGPTGELFFGEGSRLTVL.

The sample holds many counts of this clonotype. The chain recombines TRBV7-9 with TRBJ1-5; D possibly corresponds to TRBD1 (6 bases). CDR3 length: 14 amino acids. Germline loops: CDR1 SEHNR, CDR2 FQNEAQ (reference sequence). Trimming left V 4 bases short and J 3 bases short, with 10 bases between. CDR3 protein: CASSSGQLNQPQHF. The CDR3 DNA reads as TGTGCCAGCAGCTCCGGACAGCTCAATCAGCCCCAGCATTTT.

This clonotype has at least ten counts. The chain joins TRBV20-1 to TRBJ1-5; maybe TRBD1 (5 bases). The CDR3 contains 13 residues. V lost 3 bases and J lost 2, with 8 bases in between. Germline V gives CDR1 DFQATT, CDR2 SNEGSKA (reference sequence). DNA of the CDR3: TGCAGTGCTAGTGACAGTGGCAATCAGCCCCAGCATTTT. Translation gives CSASDSGNQPQHF.

The sample holds many counts of this clonotype. The rearrangement joins TRBV7-2 to TRBJ2-5, with 12 nucleotides matching TRBD2. Per germline, CDR1 SGHTA and CDR2 FQGNSA. The CDR3 loop spans 15 amino acids. V lost 5 bases and J lost 4; bases outside the gene matches: 5. The CDR3 region has the DNA TGTGCCAGCAGCCGCGGACTAGCGGGATCAGAGACCCAGTACTTC. It translates to CASSRGLAGSETQYF.

This clonotype was seen many times. The chain recombines TRBV18 with TRBJ2-2; 7 bases agree with TRBD1. The CDR3 sequence is 13 residues long. V was clipped by 4 bases and J by 6 bases; unmatched bases: 2. From germline, CDR1 is KGHSH and CDR2 LQKENI. Here the CDR3 DNA reads TGTGCCAGCTCACTACAGGGGCCCGGGGAGCTGTTTTTT. Its protein product is CASSLQGPGELFF.

Many counts were recorded for this clonotype. The genes are TRBV3-1 and TRBJ2-5; the D is unclear. The CDR3 runs 13 residues. Germline V gene data show CDR1 as LGHDT and CDR2 as YNNKEL (reference sequence). With 4 bases removed from V and 3 bases from J, the gap between germline ends came to 9 bases. The CDR3 nucleotides are TGTGCCAGCAGCCGAGATGGGGAAGAGACCCAGTACTTC. Protein: CASSRDGEETQYF.

The sample holds many counts of this clonotype. This chain joins TRBV20-1 and TRBJ2-3, with TRBD2 identical over 7 bases. The junction had 8 bases not matched to a gene; V was cut back by 6 bases and J by 5 bases. Germline V gives CDR1 DFQATT, CDR2 SNEGSKA (reference sequence). The CDR3 sequence is 13 residues long. The chain's CDR3 is CSAPKAGVDTQYF. In DNA, the CDR3 is TGCAGTGCCCCTAAGGCGGGAGTAGATACGCAGTATTTT.

The table lists this clonotype with many counts. One junction end does not reproduce the germline sequence, and a read error may be involved. This chain connects TRBV2 to TRBJ2-1; 9 nucleotides line up with TRBD2. Germline V gene data show CDR1 as SNHLY and CDR2 as FYNNEI. The CDR3 extends over 13 amino acids. In DNA, the CDR3 is TGTGCCAGCAAGCTCGGGACTAGCAGTCCCGTTTCCTTC. This encodes CASKLGTSSPVSF.

This clonotype was observed many times. The rearrangement joins TRBV20-1 to TRBJ2-7, with 10 bases identical to TRBD1. In germline, CDR1 is DFQATT, CDR2 SNEGSKA (reference sequence). The CDR3 spans 15 residues. V lost 4 bases and J lost 3; bases outside the gene matches: 9. CDR3 sequence reads: CSANPTGGDIYEQYF. As DNA, the CDR3 is TGCAGTGCTAACCCGACAGGGGGCGATATCTACGAGCAGTACTTC.

This clonotype was detected many times. This chain connects TRBV11-2 to TRBJ1-4, with D maybe TRBD1 (6 bases). This CDR3 comprises 17 residues. CDR1 and CDR2 from the germline V gene are SGHAT and FQNNGV. The V gene lost 4 bases and the J gene lost 3 bases, with 18 bases spanning the gap. CDR3 nucleotide sequence: TGTGCCAGCAGCTCAACCAGGGGCGTTGGGGCTAATGAAAAACTGTTTTTT. Its protein product is CASSSTRGVGANEKLFF.